The clone carrying this T cell receptor beta chain was seen a few times. Its antigen is not known. This sample was included in a study of T-cell reconstitution after alpha-beta-depleted transplantation in children. Study observations and caveats: T cells produced anew were the main source of T-cell counts and diversity one year after transplant. Expanded clones from the graft, numbering several hundred, reportedly supplied alpha-beta T cells about two months after transplant. TCRbeta diversity was high at day 60 in some patients (a result of surviving recipient T cells and thymic progenitors).

Preparation of the TCRbeta library was carried out with unique molecular identifiers. TCRdb recomputed calls from the PCR reads with MiXCR, one row per CDR3 protein. The table shows 700,000 to 950,000 distinct CDR3 sequences, with under 20% occurring only once. The receptor's source is a male patient younger than 18 who had a stem cell transplant for acute lymphoblastic leukemia, so the T cells may come from the graft donor. The source material was PBMCs, mostly from graft donor cells, sampled 360 days after TCRalphabeta/CD19-depleted stem cell transplant.

The CDR3 bases are TGCGCCAGCAGCTGGGGGGGAGGGGGCGAAGGTCAGCCCCAGCATTTT. It codes for CASSWGGGGEGQPQHF. The V and J genes are TRBV5-1 and TRBJ1-5; 7 bases are a match to TRBD1. V was pared by 3 bases and J by 6 bases, with 12 bases of the junction left unmatched. The CDR3 is 16 amino acids. Looked up from germline, CDR1 is SGHRS and CDR2 is YFSETQ.